These 31 T cell receptor beta chains were sequenced from one sample in a study of T cells in Graves' hyperthyroidism and ophthalmopathy. TCR beta CDR3 region amplification was performed from RNA transcripts. HTBI primers drove first-round RT-PCR of the TCR CDR3. Each CDR3 protein gets one entry after TCRdb re-called the multiplex PCR reads with MiXCR. The table records approximately 610,000 distinct CDR3 sequences, roughly a sixth of them present only once. The sample consisted of blood. The receptors were gathered from a woman aged 18-30 years with Graves' hyperthyroidism.

This clonotype was detected only a few times. V is TRBV6-2 or TRBV6-3 and J is TRBJ2-7; D may match TRBD1 or TRBD2 (6 bases each). Trimming stripped 7 bases from V and 5 bases from J, with 18 bases between. The CDR3 totals 14 residues. Looked up from germline, CDR1 is MNHEY and CDR2 is SVGEGT. CDR3 DNA sequence: TGTGCCAGCACCCGTGGGGGGCGCGGAAACGAGCAGTACTTC. Its translation is CASTRGGRGNEQYF.

This clonotype was detected only a few times. The genes are TRBV6-1 and TRBJ2-1; D gene uncertain. Germline lookup yields CDR1 MNHNS and CDR2 SASEGT. The CDR3 has 14 residues. CDR3 region: CASRTPQLYNEQFF. The CDR3, as DNA: TGTGCTTCTCGGACCCCTCAACTCTACAATGAGCAGTTCTTC.

The V and J genes are TRBV13 and TRBJ2-2; 7 positions agree with TRBD2. The length of the CDR3 is 15 residues. The J segment lost 6 bases and the V segment lost 8 bases, leaving 12 bases of the junction unmatched. Per the germline V gene, CDR1 is PRHDT and CDR2 is FYEKMQ (reference sequence). The DNA of the CDR3 is TGTGCCAGCTCCCCTTGGCGGGAGAGGGCCGGGGAGCTGTTTTTT. It is translated as CASSPWRERAGELFF.

The chain links TRBV30 to TRBJ1-1; possibly TRBD1 for D (6 bases). Per germline, CDR1 GTSNPN and CDR2 SVGIG (reference sequence). V lost 4 bases and J 0 bases, leaving 9 bases between the germline ends. The CDR3 totals 13 residues. CDR3 coding DNA: TGTGCCTGGACTGGACAGATGAACACTGAAGCTTTCTTT. Protein: CAWTGQMNTEAFF.

The V and J genes are TRBV19 and TRBJ2-7; maybe TRBD1 (6 bases). The J call could be wrong; TRBJ2-1 is a better fit for the DNA end. CDR1 and CDR2 from the germline V gene are LNHDA and SQIVND (reference sequence). This CDR3 is built from 18 residues. CDR3 amino acids: CASSIYGISRDTSYEQFF. The CDR3 DNA sequence: TGTGCCAGTAGTATATACGGGATCTCACGGGACACCTCCTACGAGCAGTTCTTC.

There are many counts of this clonotype. The V and J genes are TRBV24-1 and TRBJ2-3; TRBD2 might be the D (5 bases). The CDR3 length is 17 residues. Germline-derived CDR1 and CDR2 are KGHDR and SFDVKD. V was trimmed by 0 bases and J by 2 bases, leaving 14 bases between them. The CDR3 DNA reads TGTGCCACCAGTGATTTGGTAGGAGCGGATAACACAGATACGCAGTATTTT. Translation gives CATSDLVGADNTDTQYF.

The rearrangement uses TRBV2 and TRBJ1-2; D is undetermined. CDR1 and CDR2 (germline): SNHLY, FYNNEI. CDR3 size: 12 residues. The V end lost 7 bases, the J end lost 4 bases, and 10 bases lay between the germline ends. CDR3 sequence: CASTTDGYGYTF. The CDR3 region has the DNA TGTGCCAGCACCACGGACGGCTATGGCTACACCTTC.

This clonotype has a count of ten or more. The chain uses TRBV20-1 and TRBJ2-3; D unclear. The CDR3 extends over 12 amino acids. The germline gives CDR1 DFQATT, CDR2 SNEGSKA (reference sequence). V lost 5 bases, J lost 2 bases, and 8 bases lay in between. The chain's CDR3 is CSALEFTDTQYF. In DNA form, the CDR3 reads TGCAGTGCTCTCGAATTCACAGATACGCAGTATTTT.

The rearrangement links TRBV20-1 to TRBJ1-2; TRBD1 matches 10 bases. With V trimmed by 6 bases and J by 10 bases, 17 bases remained unmatched. The CDR3 length is 15 residues. Germline-derived CDR1 and CDR2 are DFQATT and SNEGSKA (reference sequence). CDR3 DNA sequence: TGCAGTGCCTCCCTCAGGACAGGGGGTTTGTCCGACTACACCTTC. It yields the protein CSASLRTGGLSDYTF.

The chain employs TRBV7-2 and TRBJ2-7; no definite D call. The length of the CDR3 is 12 residues. Germline loops: CDR1 SGHTA, CDR2 FQGNSA. V was cut by 2 bases and J by 6 bases, with 8 bases left in between. In DNA, the CDR3 is TGTGCCAGCAGCTTATATGGTTCCGAGCAGTACTTC. Amino acid sequence: CASSLYGSEQYF. The variable domain in full, with the rest retrieved from reference TRBV7-2 and TRBJ2-7, is GAGVSQSPSNKVTEKGKDVELRCDPISGHTALYWYRQSLGQGLEFLIYFQGNSAPDKSGLPSDRFSAERTGGSVSTLTIQRTQQEDSAVYLCASSLYGSEQYFGPGTRLTVT.

This clonotype occurred a few times. V usage is TRBV29-1 and J usage is TRBJ2-7; D gene ambiguous. Germline V gene lookup returns CDR1 SQVTM and CDR2 ANQGSEA. This CDR3 is built from 14 residues. Trimming removed 6 bases from V and 2 bases from J, with 17 bases in between. The CDR3 DNA reads as TGCAGCGTGGGTATAAGCCTAAACGCCTACGAGCAGTACTTC. Amino acid sequence: CSVGISLNAYEQYF.

This clonotype was seen at least ten times. The chain carries TRBV19 and TRBJ2-1, with TRBD2 identical over 11 bases. The junction had 7 bases not matched to a gene; V was cut back by 5 bases and J by 7 bases. This CDR3 comprises 15 residues. In germline, CDR1 is LNHDA, CDR2 SQIVND (reference sequence). The CDR3 loop is CASSVLAGGVNEQFF. CDR3 in DNA: TGTGCCAGTAGTGTTCTAGCGGGAGGTGTTAATGAGCAGTTCTTC.

The CDR3 DNA reads as TGCGCCAGCAGCCCATTGGGAGGGGGCCAAGAGACCCAGTACTTC. This gives the protein CASSPLGGGQETQYF. V is TRBV4-1 and J is TRBJ2-5, with D possibly TRBD2 on 7 matching bases. V lost 4 bases and J 1 base, leaving 13 bases between the germline ends. The CDR3 consists of 15 residues. The germline V gene has CDR1 MGHRA and CDR2 YSYEKL.

CDR3: CSVDRADITYEQYF. In nucleotides, the CDR3 is TGCAGCGTTGACCGGGCCGATATCACCTACGAGCAGTACTTC. This chain links TRBV29-1 with TRBJ2-7; no clear D. The ends were cut back, 3 bases at V and 2 bases at J, with 14 bases in the middle. The CDR3 runs 14 residues. Germline V gives CDR1 SQVTM, CDR2 ANQGSEA.

This clonotype was counted ten times or more. The rearrangement uses TRBV18 and TRBJ1-2; unclear D gene. The CDR3 is 13 amino acids. The germline V gene encodes CDR1 KGHSH and CDR2 LQKENI. The V end lost 3 bases, the J end lost 4 bases, and 9 bases lay between the germline ends. CDR3 loop: CASSPGSTYGYTF. CDR3 DNA sequence: TGTGCCAGCTCACCTGGGAGTACCTATGGCTACACCTTC.

This clonotype was seen a few times. The chain has TRBV20-1 and TRBJ1-4; TRBD1 might be the D (6 bases). Germline loops: CDR1 DFQATT, CDR2 SNEGSKA (reference sequence). V lost 6 bases to trimming and J lost 5 bases, with 19 bases between them. This CDR3 has 15 residues. This CDR3 reads CSALGQPVPNEKLFF. DNA for the CDR3: TGCAGTGCCCTCGGACAGCCAGTGCCAAATGAAAAACTGTTTTTT.

This clonotype was counted only a few times. J is TRBJ1-2 and V is TRBV7-2; 9 nucleotides match TRBD1. Germline CDR1 and CDR2: SGHTA and FQGNSA. The V gene end was trimmed by 4 bases and the J gene end by 2 bases; junction bases not matched to a gene: 8. The CDR3 has 16 residues. The CDR3 loop is CASSSVRTGENYGYTF. CDR3 DNA sequence: TGTGCCAGCAGCTCCGTACGGACAGGGGAAAACTATGGCTACACCTTC. The variable domain in full, completed from reference TRBV7-2 and TRBJ1-2, reads GAGVSQSPSNKVTEKGKDVELRCDPISGHTALYWYRQSLGQGLEFLIYFQGNSAPDKSGLPSDRFSAERTGGSVSTLTIQRTQQEDSAVYLCASSSVRTGENYGYTFGSGTRLTVV.

This clonotype was counted ten times or more. The chain has TRBV20-1 and TRBJ1-2; D uncertain. V lost 0 bases and J lost 5, with 7 bases in between. The CDR3 runs to 12 residues. Germline CDR1 is DFQATT and CDR2 is SNEGSKA (reference sequence). Here the CDR3 DNA reads TGCAGTGCTAGAGATCCGGAGTATGGCTACACCTTC. It yields the protein CSARDPEYGYTF.

V is TRBV29-1 and J is TRBJ2-7, with D possibly TRBD2 on 5 matching bases. In germline, CDR1 is SQVTM, CDR2 ANQGSEA. This CDR3 spans 16 amino acids. Trimming cost V 7 bases and J 6 bases, with 28 bases left between them. Written as DNA, the CDR3 is TGCAGCGCTCTGCCAACTAGGGAGTCGACATTCTTCGAGCAGTACTTC. It is translated as CSALPTRESTFFEQYF.

This clonotype was seen ten or more times. CDR3 loop: CAWSGYSQETQYF. CDR3 in DNA: TGTGCCTGGAGTGGGTACAGCCAAGAGACCCAGTACTTC. V is TRBV30 and J is TRBJ2-5, with no clear D. The CDR3 has 13 amino acids. The germline CDR1 and CDR2 sequences are GTSNPN and SVGIG (reference sequence). V was cut by 1 base and J by 1 base, with 7 bases left in between.

This rearrangement joins TRBV6-1 to TRBJ2-3; the D gene is possibly TRBD1 (6 bases). Germline CDR1 MNHNS, CDR2 SASEGT. Trimming stripped 3 bases from V and 6 bases from J, with 10 bases between. This CDR3 region has 13 residues. CDR3 protein: CASSEMRGDTQYF. Here the CDR3 DNA reads TGTGCCAGCAGTGAGATGAGGGGGGATACGCAGTATTTT.

This clonotype was seen only a few times. The chain links TRBV20-1 to TRBJ1-1; D not resolved. V shed 3 bases and J shed 1 base, with 12 bases lying between them. CDR3 length equals 14 residues. CDR1 DFQATT and CDR2 SNEGSKA come from the germline V gene (reference sequence). CDR3 residues: CSASLVRGNTEAFF. DNA of the CDR3: TGCAGTGCTAGTCTTGTAAGAGGGAACACTGAAGCTTTCTTT.

For this clonotype: Relative to the germline gene, one junction end is altered; a read error may explain this. V gene TRBV7-8 combines with J gene TRBJ2-5; 12 nucleotides line up with TRBD1. CDR3 size: 17 residues. Germline V CDR1 and CDR2: SGHVS, FQNEAQ. The CDR3 nucleotides read TGCGCCAGCAGCCAAGATCGTGGGACAGGGGGCGACGAGACCCAGTACTTC. Its protein product is CASSQDRGTGGDETQYF.

The genes are TRBV5-1 and TRBJ1-2; 7 bases align to TRBD1. The J segment lost 4 bases and the V segment lost 3 bases, leaving 6 bases of the junction unmatched. The germline gives CDR1 SGHRS, CDR2 YFSETQ. The CDR3 has 14 residues. For the CDR3, the DNA is TGCGCCAGCAGCTATGGACAGGTAGCCTATGGCTACACCTTC. This encodes CASSYGQVAYGYTF.

This clonotype was counted ten times or more. The chain recombines TRBV5-1 with TRBJ2-7, with 7 bases fitting TRBD2. CDR1 is SGHRS and CDR2 is YFSETQ in the germline V gene. The length of the CDR3 is 17 residues. The ends lost 1 base at V and 4 bases at J; junction bases unmatched: 14. CDR3: CASSLRAASGIAYEQYF. The CDR3 nucleotides read TGCGCCAGCAGCTTGAGGGCGGCTAGCGGAATAGCGTACGAGCAGTACTTC. Together with reference TRBV5-1 and TRBJ2-7, the CDR3 gives the full variable domain: KAGVTQTPRYLIKTRGQQVTLSCSPISGHRSVSWYQQTPGQGLQFLFEYFSETQRNKGNFPGRFSGRQFSNSRSEMNVSTLELGDSALYLCASSLRAASGIAYEQYFGPGTRLTVT.

There are a few counts of this clonotype. The chain has TRBV30 and TRBJ2-7; possible D gene TRBD1, 6 bases. CDR3 length: 12 residues. V was pared by 2 bases and J by 6 bases, with 11 bases between. Germline CDR1 GTSNPN, CDR2 SVGIG (reference sequence). The CDR3 loop is CAWSSLGGEQYF. In DNA form, the CDR3 reads TGTGCCTGGAGTTCCTTAGGGGGCGAGCAGTACTTC.

This rearrangement joins TRBV10-2 to TRBJ2-2, with 11 bases aligning to TRBD2. Per the germline V gene, CDR1 is WSHSY and CDR2 is SAAADI. V trimming: 2 bases; J trimming: 7 bases; junction bases outside the gene matches: 12. CDR3 size: 18 residues. The CDR3 sequence: CASSERILAGGRNGELFF. The CDR3, as DNA: TGCGCCAGCAGTGAGCGTATTCTAGCGGGGGGCAGGAACGGGGAGCTGTTTTTT.

The V gene is TRBV19, the J gene TRBJ2-1; no definite D call. Looked up from germline, CDR1 is LNHDA and CDR2 is SQIVND (reference sequence). The CDR3 consists of 15 residues. Trimming removed 7 bases from V and 0 bases from J, with 13 bases in between. In DNA, the CDR3 is TGTGCCAGTACGCCCTCGGAAATCTCCTACAATGAGCAGTTCTTC. As protein: CASTPSEISYNEQFF.

The V and J genes are TRBV12-3 or TRBV12-4 and TRBJ2-4, with TRBD2 matching 7 bases. V was pared by 7 bases and J by 0 bases, with 18 bases of the junction left unmatched. There are 19 residues in the CDR3. CDR3 region: CASTPLAGSGLLAKNIQYF. The CDR3 bases are TGTGCCAGCACTCCCTTAGCGGGTAGCGGACTCTTAGCCAAAAACATTCAGTACTTC.

This clonotype was counted only a few times. The chain combines TRBV6-1 with TRBJ1-2; the D gene is possibly TRBD1 (6 bases). Trimming took 10 bases from V and 6 from J, leaving 12 bases between them. Germline values: CDR1 MNHNS, CDR2 SASEGT. The CDR3 runs 11 residues. In nucleotides, the CDR3 is TGTGCCACCCGGACAGAAAATGGCTACACCTTC. Translation gives CATRTENGYTF.

The J gene is TRBJ2-2, the V gene TRBV11-2; 8 bases map to TRBD1. J lost 6 bases, V lost 6 bases, and 9 bases had no gene match. Germline values: CDR1 SGHAT, CDR2 FQNNGV. CDR3 length: 15 residues. CDR3 bases: TGTGCCAGCAGGATACCCGTGACAGGGGCCGGGGAGCTGTTTTTT. It is translated as CASRIPVTGAGELFF.